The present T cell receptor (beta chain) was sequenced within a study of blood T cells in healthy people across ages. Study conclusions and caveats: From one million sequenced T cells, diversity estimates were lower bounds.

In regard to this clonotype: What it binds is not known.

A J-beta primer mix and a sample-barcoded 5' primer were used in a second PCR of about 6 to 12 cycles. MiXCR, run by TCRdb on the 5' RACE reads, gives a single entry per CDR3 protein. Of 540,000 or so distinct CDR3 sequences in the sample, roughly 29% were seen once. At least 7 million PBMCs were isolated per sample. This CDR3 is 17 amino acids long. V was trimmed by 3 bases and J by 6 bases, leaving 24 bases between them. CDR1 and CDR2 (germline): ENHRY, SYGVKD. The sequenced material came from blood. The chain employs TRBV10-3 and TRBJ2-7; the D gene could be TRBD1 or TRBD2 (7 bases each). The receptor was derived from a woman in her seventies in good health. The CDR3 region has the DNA TGTGCCATCAGTGACGCCTTTGGGAGACAGGGCGGGGGCGAGCAGTACTTC. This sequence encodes CAISDAFGRQGGGEQYF.